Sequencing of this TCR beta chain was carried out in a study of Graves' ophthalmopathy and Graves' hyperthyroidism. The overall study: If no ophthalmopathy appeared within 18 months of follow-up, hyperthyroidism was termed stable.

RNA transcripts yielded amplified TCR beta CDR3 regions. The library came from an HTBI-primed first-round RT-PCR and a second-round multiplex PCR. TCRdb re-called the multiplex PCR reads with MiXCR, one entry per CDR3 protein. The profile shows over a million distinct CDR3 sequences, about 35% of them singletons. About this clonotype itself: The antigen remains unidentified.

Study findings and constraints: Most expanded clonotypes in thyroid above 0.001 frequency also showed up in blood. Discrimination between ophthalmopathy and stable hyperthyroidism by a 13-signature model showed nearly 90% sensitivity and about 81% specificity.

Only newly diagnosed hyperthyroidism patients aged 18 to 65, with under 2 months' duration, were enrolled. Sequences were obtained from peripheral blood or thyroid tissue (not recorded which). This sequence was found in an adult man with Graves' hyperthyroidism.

The CDR3 reads CASSAWGQGRGDTEAFF. The CDR3 nucleotides are TGTGCCAGCAGTGCCTGGGGACAGGGCCGTGGGGACACTGAAGCTTTCTTT. The gene calls are TRBV25-1 and TRBJ1-1, with 9 nucleotides matching TRBD1. The CDR3 runs to 17 residues. Germline V lookup: CDR1 MGHDK, CDR2 SYGVNS. The J segment lost 3 bases and the V segment lost 4 bases, leaving 12 bases of the junction unmatched. The full variable domain, completed using reference TRBV25-1 and TRBJ1-1, is EADIYQTPRYLVIGTGKKITLECSQTMGHDKMYWYQQDPGMELHLIHYSYGVNSTEKGDLSSESTVSRIRTEHFPLTLESARPSHTSQYLCASSAWGQGRGDTEAFFGQGTRLTVV.